The 7 T cell receptor beta chains listed next were all sequenced from one sample in a study of beta chain features in type 1 diabetes. Notes on the study in general: Within each of all four CD4+ subsets, Type 1 diabetes patients had TCRB CDR3s that were moderately but significantly shorter.

These receptors' targets are unknown. What was sequenced were expressed TCRB transcripts, since all of the isolated RNA had been reverse transcribed. Clones were sequenced by immunoSEQ multiplex PCR, and TCRdb holds only the in-frame ones, with some missing. The table lists 150,000 to 200,000 clones, 7% to 9% of them singletons. The material sequenced was central memory CD4+ T cells from blood. The origin of the receptors is a man aged 18 to 35 with type 1 diabetes.

A few counts support this clone. The chain employs TRBV27 and TRBJ2-7; D uncertain. With 0 bases removed from V and 3 bases from J, the gap between germline ends came to 9 bases. The length of the CDR3 is 14 residues. Germline CDR1 and CDR2: MNHEY and SMNVEV (reference sequence). The CDR3 here is CASSLSYSHYEQYF. The CDR3 DNA follows: TGTGCCAGCAGTTTATCGTACAGTCACTACGAGCAGTACTTC.

This clone has a handful of counts. This chain uses TRBV7-2 with TRBJ2-7, with D perhaps TRBD1 (6 bases). Deletions cut 6 bases from V and 3 bases from J, with 18 bases between. This CDR3 spans 15 amino acids. The germline gives CDR1 SGHTA, CDR2 FQGNSA. The CDR3 nucleotides are TGTGCCAGCAGACAAGACAGGATGGAGGTCTACGAGCAGTACTTC. This encodes CASRQDRMEVYEQYF.

The chain carries TRBV6-6 and TRBJ2-4, with D unresolved. Germline V lookup: CDR1 MNHNY, CDR2 SVGAGI (reference sequence). V was trimmed by 0 bases and J by 1 base, leaving 10 bases between them. This CDR3 region has 16 residues. The CDR3 nucleotides read TGTGCCAGCAGTTACTCACCTCTGGAGGCCAAAAACATTCAGTACTTC. Its protein product is CASSYSPLEAKNIQYF.

This clone has a count of ten or more. The chain has TRBV2 and TRBJ2-2, with TRBD1 as a possible D gene (6 bases). The length of the CDR3 is 16 residues. CDR1 is SNHLY and CDR2 is FYNNEI in the germline V gene. V shed 7 bases and J shed 2 bases, with 17 bases lying between them. The CDR3 sequence is CASKAPTGGNTGELFF. CDR3 nucleotide sequence: TGTGCCAGCAAGGCACCGACAGGTGGAAACACCGGGGAGCTGTTTTTT.

The chain employs TRBV29-1 and TRBJ2-5; 16 bases match TRBD2. With the DNA end fitting TRBJ2-7 better, the J assignment may be wrong. The length of the CDR3 is 16 residues. The germline V gene has CDR1 SQVTM and CDR2 ANQGSEA. CDR3 protein: CSVRGTSGRAGNEQYF. The DNA of the CDR3 is TGCAGCGTCCGCGGGACTAGCGGGAGGGCCGGGAACGAGCAGTACTTC.

The chain's CDR3 is CASSTNTVAGGGNEQFF. CDR3 bases: TGTGCCAGCTCGACAAACACCGTCGCGGGAGGAGGAAATGAGCAGTTCTTC. V is TRBV18 and J is TRBJ2-1; 8 bases align to TRBD2. The length of the CDR3 is 17 residues. From germline, CDR1 is KGHSH and CDR2 LQKENI. After removal of 6 bases from V and 7 bases from J, the junction contained 17 bases not matched to a gene.

Of note for this clone: Relative to the germline gene, one junction end is altered; a read error may explain this. This sequence joins TRBV10-3 and TRBJ1-5; D possibly corresponds to TRBD1 (6 bases). CDR1 is ENHRY, CDR2 SYGVKD, per germline. This CDR3 region has 14 residues. The CDR3 coding sequence is TGTGCCAGCAGTAAACAGGGTAGAGATCAGCCCCAGCATTTT. Amino acid sequence: CASSKQGRDQPQHF.